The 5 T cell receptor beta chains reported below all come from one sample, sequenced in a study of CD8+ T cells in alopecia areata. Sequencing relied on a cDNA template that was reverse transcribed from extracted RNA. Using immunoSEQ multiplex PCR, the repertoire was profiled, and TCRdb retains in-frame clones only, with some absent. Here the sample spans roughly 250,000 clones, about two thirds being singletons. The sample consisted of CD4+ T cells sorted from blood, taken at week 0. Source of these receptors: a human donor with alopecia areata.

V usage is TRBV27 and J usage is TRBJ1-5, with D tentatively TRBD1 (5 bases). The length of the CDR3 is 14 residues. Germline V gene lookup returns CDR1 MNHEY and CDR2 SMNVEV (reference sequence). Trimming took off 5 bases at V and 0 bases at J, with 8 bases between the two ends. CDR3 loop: CASSAQVSNQPQHF. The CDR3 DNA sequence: TGTGCCAGCAGTGCACAGGTTAGCAATCAGCCCCAGCATTTT.

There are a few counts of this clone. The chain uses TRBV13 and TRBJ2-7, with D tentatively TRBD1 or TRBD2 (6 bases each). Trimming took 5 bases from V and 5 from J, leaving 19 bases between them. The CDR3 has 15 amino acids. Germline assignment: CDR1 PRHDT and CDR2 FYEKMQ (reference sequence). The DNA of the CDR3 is TGTGCCAGCAGCCCCGGGTCCGCCGGGGGCAACGAGCAGTACTTC. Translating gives CASSPGSAGGNEQYF.

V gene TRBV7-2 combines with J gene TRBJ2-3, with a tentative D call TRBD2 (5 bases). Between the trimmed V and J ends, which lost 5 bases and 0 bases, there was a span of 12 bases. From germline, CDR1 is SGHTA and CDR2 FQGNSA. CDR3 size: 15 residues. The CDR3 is CASSRSSGSTDTQYF. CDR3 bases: TGTGCCAGCAGCCGATCATCGGGAAGCACAGATACGCAGTATTTT.

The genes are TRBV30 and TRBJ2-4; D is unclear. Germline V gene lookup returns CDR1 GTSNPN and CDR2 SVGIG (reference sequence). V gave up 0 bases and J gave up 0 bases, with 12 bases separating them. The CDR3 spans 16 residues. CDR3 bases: TGTGCCTGGAGTGTAACCGGCAGGTTAGCCAAAAACATTCAGTACTTC. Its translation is CAWSVTGRLAKNIQYF.

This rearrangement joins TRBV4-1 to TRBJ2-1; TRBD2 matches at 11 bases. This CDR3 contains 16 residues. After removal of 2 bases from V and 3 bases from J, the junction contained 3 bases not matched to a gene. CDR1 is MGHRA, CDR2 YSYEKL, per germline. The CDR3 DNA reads TGCGCCAGCAGCCAACTAGCGGGGGGAATCTACAATGAGCAGTTCTTC. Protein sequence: CASSQLAGGIYNEQFF.